The next 8 T cell receptor beta chains were all read from a single sample in a study of cytotoxic CD8 clonotypes in ibrutinib-treated CLL. Profiling relied on immunoSEQ multiplex PCR, and the TCRdb table lists in-frame clones only, not all of them. The sample carries 150,000 to 200,000 clones, over 65% recorded once. Here the sequenced sample was PBMCs, taken after 12 months of ibrutinib treatment. These receptors all come from a human donor with chronic lymphocytic leukemia.

This clone came up a few times. This chain connects TRBV2 to TRBJ2-3; no reliable D call. The CDR3 runs 11 residues. Germline V gene data show CDR1 as SNHLY and CDR2 as FYNNEI. V was cut by 5 bases and J by 1 base, with 1 base left in between. The CDR3 sequence: CASSRTDTQYF. CDR3 DNA: TGTGCCAGCAGTCGCACAGATACGCAGTATTTT.

V is TRBV7-2 and J is TRBJ2-7; 8 bases are shared with TRBD1. The V segment lost 5 bases and the J segment 4 bases; nucleotides outside the gene matches: 10. Germline V lookup: CDR1 SGHTA, CDR2 FQGNSA. The CDR3 is 15 amino acids. The CDR3, as DNA: TGTGCCAGCAGCCAAGGGCCGACAGGGGCGTACGAGCAGTACTTC. This translates into CASSQGPTGAYEQYF.

The chain carries TRBV18 and TRBJ2-5, with TRBD2 matching 10 bases. J gave up 5 bases and V 1 base, and 4 bases lay outside the gene matches. Germline assignment: CDR1 KGHSH and CDR2 LQKENI. The CDR3 is 15 amino acids. CDR3 bases: TGTGCCAGCTCACCACTAAGCGGGAGGGGCGAGACCCAGTACTTC. Its translation: CASSPLSGRGETQYF.

V gene TRBV27 combines with J gene TRBJ2-7; TRBD1 agrees at 9 bases. Germline loops: CDR1 MNHEY, CDR2 SMNVEV (reference sequence). The CDR3 has 14 residues. J gave up 4 bases and V 5 bases, and 6 bases lay outside the gene matches. Here the CDR3 reads CASSLGTGLYEQYF. Here the CDR3 DNA reads TGTGCCAGCAGTCTCGGGACAGGGTTGTACGAGCAGTACTTC.

This rearrangement joins TRBV18 to TRBJ1-1, with 7 bases that match TRBD1. The CDR3 length is 13 residues. V dropped 6 bases and J dropped 3; count of bases not matched to a gene: 4. CDR1 and CDR2 (germline): KGHSH, LQKENI. This chain's CDR3 is CASSPRGDTEAFF. CDR3 DNA: TGTGCCAGCTCCCCCAGGGGGGACACTGAAGCTTTCTTT. Complete variable domain (other parts from reference TRBV18 and TRBJ1-1): NAGVMQNPRHLVRRRGQEARLRCSPMKGHSHVYWYRQLPEEGLKFMVYLQKENIIDESGMPKERFSAEFPKEGPSILRIQQVVRGDSAAYFCASSPRGDTEAFFGQGTRLTVV.

The chain employs TRBV10-3 and TRBJ1-4; no reliable D call. The V end lost 3 bases, the J end lost 8 bases, and 13 bases lay between the germline ends. The CDR3 runs 14 residues. Looked up from germline, CDR1 is ENHRY and CDR2 is SYGVKD. The DNA for the CDR3 is TGTGCCATCAGTGATCGAGGTTTCGACGAAAAACTGTTTTTT. Translation gives CAISDRGFDEKLFF.

This sequence joins TRBV30 and TRBJ2-1, with TRBD1 as a possible D gene (6 bases). V dropped 5 bases and J dropped 8 bases, with 10 bases sitting between them. In germline, CDR1 is GTSNPN, CDR2 SVGIG (reference sequence). CDR3 length: 11 amino acids. CDR3 in DNA: TGTGCCTGGGGAAGGGGGTATGAGCAGTTCTTC. Its translation: CAWGRGYEQFF.

This rearrangement joins TRBV4-3 to TRBJ1-1; D is ambiguous. The CDR3 has 15 amino acids. V lost 0 bases to trimming and J lost 5 bases, with 13 bases between them. CDR1 LGHNA and CDR2 YSLEER come from the germline V gene. Written as DNA, the CDR3 is TGCGCCAGCAGCCAAGACGTGCAAACAGTAACTGAAGCTTTCTTT. Amino acid sequence: CASSQDVQTVTEAFF.